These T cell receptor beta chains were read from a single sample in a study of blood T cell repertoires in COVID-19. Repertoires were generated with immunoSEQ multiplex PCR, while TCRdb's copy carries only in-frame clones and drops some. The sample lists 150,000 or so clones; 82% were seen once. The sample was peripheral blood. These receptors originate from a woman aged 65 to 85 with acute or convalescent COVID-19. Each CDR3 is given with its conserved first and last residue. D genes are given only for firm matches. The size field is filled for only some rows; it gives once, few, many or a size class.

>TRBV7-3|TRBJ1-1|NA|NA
CASSTTGKAFF
TGTGCCAGCAGTACTACAGGGAAAGCTTTCTTT
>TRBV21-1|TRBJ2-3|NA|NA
CASSPGTMKDTQYF
TGTGCCAGCAGTCCCGGGACTATGAAAGATACGCAGTATTTT
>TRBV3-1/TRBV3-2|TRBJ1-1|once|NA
CASSPERRNAEAFF
TGTGCCAGCAGCCCGGAAAGGAGAAACGCTGAAGCTTTCTTT
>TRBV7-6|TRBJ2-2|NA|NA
CASSLFARNTGELFF
TGTGCCAGCAGCTTATTTGCCAGAAACACCGGGGAGCTGTTTTTT
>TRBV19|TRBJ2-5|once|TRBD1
CASSTRRDRGLETQYF
TGTGCCAGTAGTACCAGGCGGGACAGGGGTTTGGAAACCCAGTACTTC
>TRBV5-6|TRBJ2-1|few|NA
CASSLEGQTYNEQFF
TGTGCCAGCAGCTTGGAAGGACAGACCTACAATGAGCAGTTCTTC
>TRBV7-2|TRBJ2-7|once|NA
CASSLTPGPSYEQYF
TGTGCCAGCAGCTTAACCCCCGGTCCGTCCTACGAGCAGTACTTC
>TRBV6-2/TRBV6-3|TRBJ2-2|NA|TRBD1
CASSSRDRDPGELFF
TGTGCCAGCAGTTCCCGGGACAGGGACCCCGGGGAGCTGTTTTTT
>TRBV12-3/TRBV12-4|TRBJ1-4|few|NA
CASSLHTEHTLFF
TGTGCCAGCAGTTTACATACGGAGCATACACTGTTTTTT
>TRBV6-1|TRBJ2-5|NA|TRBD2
CASSEARAAWLAGRETQYF
TGTGCCAGCAGTGAAGCTAGAGCGGCTTGGCTAGCGGGGAGAGAGACCCAGTACTTC